This TCR beta chain is from a study of blood T cell repertoires in COVID-19 (dated by TCRdb to about 2020). Background on the whole study: The collaborator samples originated in the United States, Italy and Spain and spanned the acute and convalescent phases of COVID-19. The material from the prospective study consisted of cDNA or gDNA derived from T cells, B-cell-depleted T cells, or PBMCs. The dataset comprised deeply sampled blood TCRbeta repertoires from subjects exposed to, actively infected with, or recovered from COVID-19. The repertoires were released in a freely available public database intended as a resource for research on the immune response to SARS-CoV-2. Samples came from the ongoing ImmuneRACE study (first 160 participants) plus 1,254 subjects from 6 global collaborators. The sample metadata nearly always contained a de-identified subject ID, COVID-19 status, age in years and sex. Where HLA class I and class II types were available, the types were taken from metadata supplied by the sample provider, not from assay-based typing. General conclusions and limits of the study: The quantity of clinical and demographic metadata differed by source and by participant and was supplied without curation.

One collaborating source in Seattle enrolled patients during active infection and followed them longitudinally through the course of disease. Whole blood was collected in K2EDTA tubes by collaborating institutions according to the institutions' own protocols. Collaborator samples were shipped for TCRbeta analysis as frozen whole blood, isolated PBMCs, or DNA extracted from either sample type. The germline V gene (reference sequence) supplies CDR1 SEHNR and CDR2 FQNEAQ. Clipping removes 3 bases from V and 0 bases from J, with 10 as the unmatched junction base count. The CDR3 spans 18 residues, from the cysteine through the phenylalanine. Only the CDR3 part of the read is kept: 54 bases, read in frame from the first base. The immunoSEQ Assay, a bias-controlled multiplex PCR, was used to amplify TCRbeta CDR3 regions from genomic DNA. On the study's bioinformatics: Nucleated cell counts per sample were estimated from amplification of reference gene primers within the assay. To quantify the absolute abundance of each unique TCRbeta CDR3 rearrangement, sequence reads were collapsed and filtered. For each sample, productive Simpson clonality was calculated as the square root of Simpson's diversity index over productive rearrangements. In its TCRdb copy, this immuneACCESS table keeps in-frame sequences only and misses some clones. Where compared with another copy, unresolved V genes explain less than half of these, and the others have no known cause. V and J calls and clone size come straight from that table; D and trimming were deduced from the DNA. Across this sample there are over 150,000 clones, with 75% to 85% seen only once. About 12% of the sample comes from the top ten.

In its sample, this clone was seen a few times. Its target antigen remains unknown. Within one base of it there is no much larger clone, and no base qualities were kept. The sequencing input was peripheral blood. The chain uses TRBV7-9 and TRBJ1-4; 7 middle bases align to TRBD1. This TCR came from an older woman with COVID-19, enrolled during active disease. The CDR3 region reads CASSFTGQNPATNEKLFF. The DNA is as follows: TGTGCCAGCAGCTTTACGGGACAGAACCCGGCAACTAATGAAAAACTGTTTTTT.